This entry lists 8 T cell receptor beta chains sequenced from one sample in a study of naive and memory T cell subsets. Two oligonucleotides, mixed equimolar, formed the beta constant-region primer covering TRBC1 and TRBC2. Four rounds of PCR amplified the ligated cDNA using nested alpha and beta constant-region primers plus SP2. A single record per CDR3 protein comes from TCRdb applying MiXCR to the UMI-ligation and nested PCR reads. The sample has more than 6,000 distinct CDR3 sequences, approximately 30% seen once. The specimen sequenced was CD8+ TEMRA cells from blood. Subset indicated: effector memory re-expressing CD45RA, CD45RA+ CD27-. The receptors were sampled from a human donor in good health.

The chain is built from TRBV7-9 and TRBJ1-4, with D tentatively TRBD1 (6 bases). The ends were cut back, 0 bases at V and 7 bases at J, with 12 bases in the middle. The CDR3 consists of 15 residues. In germline, CDR1 is SEHNR, CDR2 FQNEAQ (reference sequence). CDR3 nucleotide sequence: TGTGCCAGCAGCTTAGCCCCGGCAGGGGTTGAAAAACTGTTTTTT. Protein: CASSLAPAGVEKLFF. The variable domain in full, completed from reference TRBV7-9 and TRBJ1-4, reads DTGVSQNPRHKITKRGQNVTFRCDPISEHNRLYWYRQTLGQGPEFLTYFQNEAQLEKSRLLSDRFSAERPKGSFSTLEIQRTEQGDSAMYLCASSLAPAGVEKLFFGSGTQLSVL.

The chain has TRBV30 and TRBJ1-6; no definite D call. The CDR3 runs 13 residues. The germline V and J ends were trimmed by 4 bases and 3 bases, with 7 bases remaining between them. Germline V gene sequence: CDR1 GTSNPN, CDR2 SVGIG (reference sequence). CDR3 sequence (DNA): TGTGCCTGGATACCATACTATAATTCACCCCTCCACTTT. It is translated as CAWIPYYNSPLHF.

This clonotype was observed a few times. The V and J genes are TRBV27 and TRBJ2-3; 7 bases align to TRBD1. CDR3 length: 15 residues. Germline assignment: CDR1 MNHEY and CDR2 SMNVEV (reference sequence). Unmatched junction bases numbered 7, after V lost 7 bases and J lost 0 bases. DNA of the CDR3: TGTGCCAGCACCCCGACAGGGATTAGCACAGATACGCAGTATTTT. It translates to CASTPTGISTDTQYF.

This clonotype has only a few counts. The chain is built from TRBV4-3 and TRBJ1-1; the D is unclear. The germline gives CDR1 LGHNA, CDR2 YSLEER. The CDR3 has 19 amino acids. V dropped 0 bases and J dropped 1 base, with 21 bases sitting between them. CDR3 coding DNA: TGCGCCAGCAGCCAAGATAGGTCGGTACCGGCCGTGTCGAACACTGAAGCTTTCTTT. This codes for CASSQDRSVPAVSNTEAFF.

The rearrangement uses TRBV6-4 and TRBJ2-7; a possible D gene is TRBD1 (5 bases). The CDR3 spans 18 residues. Between the trimmed V and J ends, which lost 5 bases and 0 bases, there was a span of 23 bases. The germline V gene has CDR1 MRHNA and CDR2 SNTAGT. CDR3 residues: CASSYLRQGDFYSYEQYF. Here the CDR3 DNA reads TGTGCCAGCAGTTACCTTAGGCAGGGTGATTTTTACTCCTACGAGCAGTACTTC.

This clonotype showed up just once. In DNA, the CDR3 is TGTGCCAGCAAAGCGGATACCTACGAGCAGTACTTC. This gives the protein CASKADTYEQYF. The chain carries TRBV25-1 and TRBJ2-7, with TRBD2 as a possible D gene (5 bases). The germline CDR1 and CDR2 sequences are MGHDK and SYGVNS. This CDR3 has 12 amino acids. V was clipped by 7 bases and J by 2 bases, with 9 bases between them.

The V gene is TRBV4-3, the J gene TRBJ2-7, with D possibly being TRBD1 (5 bases). CDR1 and CDR2 (germline): LGHNA, YSLEER. This CDR3 contains 13 residues. Trimming took 2 bases from V and 6 from J, leaving 11 bases between them. DNA of the CDR3: TGCGCCAGCAGCCAATTTCAGGGTGGCGAGCAGTACTTC. Protein product: CASSQFQGGEQYF.

The J gene is TRBJ2-5, the V gene TRBV27; D not certain. This CDR3 region has 13 residues. Per the germline V gene, CDR1 is MNHEY and CDR2 is SMNVEV (reference sequence). The V and J ends lost 8 bases and 3 bases respectively, with 13 bases between them. The CDR3 spells CASSGTLKETQYF. In nucleotides, the CDR3 is TGTGCCAGCTCCGGCACACTCAAAGAGACCCAGTACTTC.